These 18 T cell receptor beta chains originate from one sample sequenced in a study of blood T cell repertoires in COVID-19. The protocol was immunoSEQ multiplex PCR, while the TCRdb copy is restricted to in-frame clones and leaves out a portion. The sample holds about 220,000 clones; more than 85% are singletons and the top ten take 1.9%. Input material: peripheral blood. Source of these receptors: a man aged 35-49 years with active or convalescent COVID-19.

This CDR3 reads CASSFSSPNTGELFF. The DNA for the CDR3 is TGTGCCAGCAGCTTTTCTAGCCCGAACACCGGGGAGCTGTTTTTT. The chain links TRBV7-3 to TRBJ2-2, with a tentative D call TRBD2 (5 bases). Germline-derived CDR1 and CDR2 are SGHTA and FQGTGA. Trimming removed 3 bases from V and 0 bases from J, with 8 bases in between. The CDR3 length is 15 residues. Full variable domain (outside the CDR3, taken from reference TRBV7-3 and TRBJ2-2): GAGVSQTPSNKVTEKGKYVELRCDPISGHTALYWYRQSLGQGPEFLIYFQGTGAADDSGLPNDRFFAVRPEGSVSTLKIQRTERGDSAVYLCASSFSSPNTGELFFGEGSRLTVL.

This clone was picked up a small number of times. This sequence joins TRBV2 and TRBJ1-5, with D possibly matching TRBD1 (5 bases). This CDR3 comprises 16 residues. CDR1 is SNHLY and CDR2 is FYNNEI in the germline V gene. The V gene lost 4 bases and the J gene lost 0 bases, with 13 bases spanning the gap. The CDR3 region is CASSGHGGYSNQPQHF. Here the CDR3 DNA reads TGTGCCAGCAGTGGGCACGGGGGGTATAGCAATCAGCCCCAGCATTTT.

V and J are TRBV5-4 and TRBJ2-3, with 8 positions matching TRBD2. The CDR3 is 16 amino acids. CDR1 is SGHNT and CDR2 is YYREEE in the germline V gene (reference sequence). V lost 4 bases, J lost 3 bases, and 10 bases stayed unmatched. CDR3 in DNA: TGTGCCAGCAGCCCGTCGGGGGGGCGCAGAACAGATACGCAGTATTTT. Its protein product is CASSPSGGRRTDTQYF.

CDR3 protein: CASSGGGYYNEQFF. The DNA for the CDR3 is TGTGCCAGTAGTGGCGGGGGTTACTACAATGAGCAGTTCTTC. The V gene is TRBV19, the J gene TRBJ2-1; 7 bases are shared with TRBD2. The CDR3 is made up of 14 amino acids. The V segment lost 5 bases and the J segment 3 bases; nucleotides outside the gene matches: 4. CDR1 LNHDA and CDR2 SQIVND come from the germline V gene (reference sequence).

The chain uses TRBV30 and TRBJ1-6; TRBD1 matches 10 bases. This CDR3 comprises 14 residues. The germline V gene has CDR1 GTSNPN and CDR2 SVGIG (reference sequence). With V trimmed by 3 bases and J by 9 bases, 5 bases remained unmatched. This CDR3 reads CAWRGDRGGSPLHF. The CDR3 coding sequence is TGTGCCTGGAGAGGGGACAGGGGTGGTTCACCCCTCCACTTT.

The chain combines TRBV7-6 with TRBJ2-3; 12 bases map to TRBD2. CDR1 is SGHVS, CDR2 FNYEAQ, per germline. J gave up 5 bases and V 1 base, and 4 bases lay outside the gene matches. This CDR3 contains 16 residues. In nucleotides, the CDR3 is TGTGCCAGCAGCTTAGGGACTAGCGGGATGAAAGATACGCAGTATTTT. This encodes CASSLGTSGMKDTQYF.

This clone was counted a single time. V and J are TRBV28 and TRBJ2-7, with D perhaps matching TRBD2 (5 bases). The length of the CDR3 is 12 residues. Per germline, CDR1 MDHEN and CDR2 SYDVKM. V lost 4 bases and J lost 4, with 8 bases in between. This chain's CDR3 is CASSSSTYEQYF. The CDR3 DNA is TGTGCCAGCAGTTCTAGCACTTACGAGCAGTACTTC.

This rearrangement joins TRBV11-2 to TRBJ2-7, with D perhaps TRBD1 (6 bases). The V gene lost 1 base and the J gene lost 6 bases, with 13 bases spanning the gap. The germline gives CDR1 SGHAT, CDR2 FQNNGV. The CDR3 spans 14 residues. This CDR3 is CASSLGDTFFEQYF. Written as DNA, the CDR3 is TGTGCCAGCAGCTTAGGGGACACCTTCTTCGAGCAGTACTTC. The whole variable domain, filled in from reference TRBV11-2 and TRBJ2-7, reads EAGVAQSPRYKIIEKRQSVAFWCNPISGHATLYWYQQILGQGPKLLIQFQNNGVVDDSQLPKDRFSAERLKGVDSTLKIQPAKLEDSAVYLCASSLGDTFFEQYFGPGTRLTVT.

The chain links TRBV5-4 to TRBJ2-7, with 7 bases fitting TRBD1. Germline V gives CDR1 SGHNT, CDR2 YYREEE (reference sequence). The CDR3 consists of 16 residues. Losses at the gene ends were 1 base for V and 1 base for J; bases not matched to a gene: 8. Here the CDR3 reads CASSLTKGAGSYEQYF. The CDR3 DNA reads as TGTGCCAGCAGCTTGACGAAGGGGGCTGGGTCCTACGAGCAGTACTTC.

CDR3 sequence reads: CASSRSGTGRNTEAFF. Written as DNA, the CDR3 is TGTGCCAGCAGCCGTAGTGGGACAGGGCGGAACACTGAAGCTTTCTTT. The chain has TRBV4-2 and TRBJ1-1, with 9 bases fitting TRBD1. CDR3 length: 16 amino acids. Unmatched junction bases numbered 7, after V lost 4 bases and J lost 1 base. Germline assignment: CDR1 LGHNA and CDR2 YNFKEQ.

This chain links TRBV11-2 with TRBJ1-5; TRBD1 aligns across 8 bases. The V segment lost 5 bases and the J segment 0 bases; nucleotides outside the gene matches: 12. The germline V gene encodes CDR1 SGHAT and CDR2 FQNNGV. The CDR3 is 18 residues long. The CDR3 DNA sequence: TGTGCCAGCAGCCTCAAGGGGACAGGAGCTTATAGCAATCAGCCCCAGCATTTT. Amino acid sequence: CASSLKGTGAYSNQPQHF.

The chain is built from TRBV2 and TRBJ2-5; D gene uncertain. Germline CDR1 reads SNHLY; CDR2 reads FYNNEI. The CDR3 runs to 14 residues. The germline V and J ends were trimmed by 11 bases and 4 bases, with 20 bases remaining between them. The CDR3 sequence is CAGDRGIPGETQYF. For the CDR3, the DNA is TGTGCCGGCGACCGAGGTATTCCGGGAGAGACCCAGTACTTC.

Worth noting for this clone: This same CDR3 is encoded by further DNA sequences in the sample. The chain recombines TRBV27 with TRBJ1-2; D is ambiguous. The V end lost 0 bases, the J end lost 1 base, and 6 bases lay between the germline ends. CDR1 and CDR2 (germline): MNHEY, SMNVEV (reference sequence). This CDR3 contains 14 residues. CDR3 region: CASSLSGVNYGYTF. CDR3 sequence (DNA): TGTGCCAGCAGTTTATCCGGGGTTAACTATGGCTACACCTTC.

This chain uses TRBV2 with TRBJ2-4, with TRBD1 identical over 7 bases. This CDR3 is built from 14 residues. CDR1 SNHLY and CDR2 FYNNEI come from the germline V gene. V gave up 5 bases and J gave up 9 bases; unmatched junction bases: 10. CDR3 sequence reads: CASSNDRDSIIQYF. DNA of the CDR3: TGTGCCAGCAGTAACGACAGGGATAGTATCATTCAGTACTTC.

This clone has only one observation. The chain recombines TRBV19 with TRBJ1-3, with D hard to call. From germline, CDR1 is LNHDA and CDR2 SQIVND (reference sequence). V lost 3 bases to trimming and J lost 2 bases, with 8 bases between them. This CDR3 comprises 14 residues. The CDR3 region has the DNA TGTGCCAGTAGTATTGGAGGCCCTGGAAACACCATATATTTT. Amino acids: CASSIGGPGNTIYF.

The chain has TRBV7-9 and TRBJ1-6, with TRBD1 identical over 8 bases. The CDR3 is 15 amino acids. V gave up 5 bases and J gave up 8 bases; unmatched junction bases: 8. Germline loops: CDR1 SEHNR, CDR2 FQNEAQ (reference sequence). DNA for the CDR3: TGTGCCAGCAGCGCCTCCGGGACAGGAGATTCACCCCTCCACTTT. Amino acid sequence: CASSASGTGDSPLHF. Looking up the rest from reference TRBV7-9 and TRBJ1-6 gives the full variable domain: DTGVSQNPRHKITKRGQNVTFRCDPISEHNRLYWYRQTLGQGPEFLTYFQNEAQLEKSRLLSDRFSAERPKGSFSTLEIQRTEQGDSAMYLCASSASGTGDSPLHFGNGTRLTVT.

The rearrangement joins TRBV9 to TRBJ1-2; 8 bases line up with TRBD1. Germline V gives CDR1 SGDLS, CDR2 YYNGEE. The length of the CDR3 is 14 residues. V was clipped by 3 bases and J by 4 bases; unmatched bases: 5. For the CDR3, the DNA is TGTGCCAGCAGCGCCCAGGGGGCGGCCTATGGCTACACCTTC. This codes for CASSAQGAAYGYTF.

The V call is TRBV28, the J call TRBJ1-5; TRBD1 matches 10 bases. The V and J ends lost 1 base and 0 bases, in that order; junction bases with no gene match: 9. CDR3 length: 19 amino acids. CDR1 and CDR2 (germline): MDHEN, SYDVKM. The CDR3 is CASSLLGDRGLASNQPQHF. CDR3 DNA sequence: TGTGCCAGCAGTTTATTGGGAGACAGGGGGCTGGCTAGCAATCAGCCCCAGCATTTT. The full variable domain, with the rest looked up from reference TRBV28 and TRBJ1-5, is DVKVTQSSRYLVKRTGEKVFLECVQDMDHENMFWYRQDPGLGLRLIYFSYDVKMKEKGDIPEGYSVSREKKERFSLILESASTNQTSMYLCASSLLGDRGLASNQPQHFGDGTRLSIL.